The text below deals with one T cell receptor (beta chain). Participants were placed into cohorts based on the clinical history they reported. These data come from a study of blood T cell repertoires in COVID-19. Study details: Whether acute or convalescent, the COVID-19 samples came from the United States, Italy and Spain. Sample material is recorded as cDNA or gDNA derived from T cells, B-cell-depleted T cells, or PBMCs.

Source study methods: How many nucleated cells were present was estimated from reference gene primer amplification. Assay used: immunoSEQ multiplex PCR; TCRdb lists only in-frame clones, some missing. V and J calls plus clone size are reproduced from that table; the DNA served to infer D and trimming. The repertoire holds 300,000 to 500,000 clones, with 88% as singletons. The germline V gene encodes CDR1 SGHVS and CDR2 FQNEAQ. After removal of 5 bases from V and 4 bases from J, the junction contained 2 bases not matched to a gene. CDR3 length: 13 residues. This clonotype was obtained from a middle-aged woman with acute COVID-19. The sequenced sample consisted of PBMCs or T cells enriched from blood (not recorded which). The chain is built from TRBV7-8 and TRBJ1-1; 9 positions match TRBD1. The CDR3 spells CASSKDRGTEAFF. CDR3 sequence (DNA): TGTGCCAGCAGCAAGGACAGGGGCACTGAAGCTTTCTTT. The variable domain in full, with the rest retrieved from reference TRBV7-8 and TRBJ1-1, is GAGVSQSPRYKVAKRGQDVALRCDPISGHVSLFWYQQALGQGPEFLTYFQNEAQLDKSGLPSDRFFAERPEGSVSTLKIQRTQQEDSAVYLCASSKDRGTEAFFGQGTRLTVV.